This T cell receptor (beta chain) emerged from a study of cytotoxic CD8 clonotypes in ibrutinib-treated CLL. Overall study results and limits: Upon ibrutinib response clonality rose, and upon progression it fell back toward baseline.

CDR1 and CDR2 (germline): SGHTA, FQGTGA. This CDR3 is built from 13 residues. The V end lost 6 bases, the J end lost 5 bases, and 14 bases lay between the germline ends. Data came from immunoSEQ multiplex PCR; TCRdb stores just in-frame clones and leaves some out. The repertoire includes about 70,000 clones, 90% of them detected once, and around 3.1% sits in the top ten. In the case of this clone: Its antigen is as yet unknown.

The sequence was collected from a human donor with chronic lymphocytic leukemia. This chain joins TRBV7-3 and TRBJ2-7, with D possibly being TRBD1 (6 bases). The material was PBMCs, obtained after 12 months of ibrutinib treatment. The CDR3 DNA reads as TGTGCCAGCAGGTACGGGACACGCCACGAGCAGTACTTC. As protein: CASRYGTRHEQYF.